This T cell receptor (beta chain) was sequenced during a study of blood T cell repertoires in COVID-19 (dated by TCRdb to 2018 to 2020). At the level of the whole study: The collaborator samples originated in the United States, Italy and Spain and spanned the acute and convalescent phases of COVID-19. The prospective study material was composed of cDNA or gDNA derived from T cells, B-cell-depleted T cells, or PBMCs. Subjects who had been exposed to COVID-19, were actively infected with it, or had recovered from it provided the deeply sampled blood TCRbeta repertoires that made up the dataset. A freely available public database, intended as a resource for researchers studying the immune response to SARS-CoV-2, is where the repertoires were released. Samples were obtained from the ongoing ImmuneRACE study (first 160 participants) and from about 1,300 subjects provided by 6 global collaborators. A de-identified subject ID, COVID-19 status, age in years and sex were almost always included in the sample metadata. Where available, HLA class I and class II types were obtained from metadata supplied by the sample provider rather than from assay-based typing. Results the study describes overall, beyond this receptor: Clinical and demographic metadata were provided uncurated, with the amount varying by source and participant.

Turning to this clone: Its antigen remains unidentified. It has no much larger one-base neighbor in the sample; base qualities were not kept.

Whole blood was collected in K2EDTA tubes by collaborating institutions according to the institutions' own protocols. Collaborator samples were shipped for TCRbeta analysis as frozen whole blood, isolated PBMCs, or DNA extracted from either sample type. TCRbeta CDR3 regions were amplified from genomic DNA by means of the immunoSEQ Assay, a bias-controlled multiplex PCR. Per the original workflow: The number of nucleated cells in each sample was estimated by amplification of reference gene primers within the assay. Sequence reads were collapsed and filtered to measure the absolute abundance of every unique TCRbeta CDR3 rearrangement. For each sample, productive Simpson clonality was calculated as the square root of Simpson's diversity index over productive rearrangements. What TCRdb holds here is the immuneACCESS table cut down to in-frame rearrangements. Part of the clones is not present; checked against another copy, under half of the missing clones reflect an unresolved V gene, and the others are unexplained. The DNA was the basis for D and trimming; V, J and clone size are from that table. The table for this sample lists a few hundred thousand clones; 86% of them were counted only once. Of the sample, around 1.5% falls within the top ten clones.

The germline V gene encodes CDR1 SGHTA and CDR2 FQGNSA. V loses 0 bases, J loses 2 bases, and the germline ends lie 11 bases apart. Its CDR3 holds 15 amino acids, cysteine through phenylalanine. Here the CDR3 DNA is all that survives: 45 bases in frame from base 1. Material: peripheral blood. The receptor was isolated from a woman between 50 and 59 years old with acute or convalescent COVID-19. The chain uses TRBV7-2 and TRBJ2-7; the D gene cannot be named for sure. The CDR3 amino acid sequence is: CASSLAGRDTYEQYF. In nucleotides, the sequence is TGTGCCAGCAGCTTAGCGGGCAGAGACACCTACGAGCAGTACTTC.